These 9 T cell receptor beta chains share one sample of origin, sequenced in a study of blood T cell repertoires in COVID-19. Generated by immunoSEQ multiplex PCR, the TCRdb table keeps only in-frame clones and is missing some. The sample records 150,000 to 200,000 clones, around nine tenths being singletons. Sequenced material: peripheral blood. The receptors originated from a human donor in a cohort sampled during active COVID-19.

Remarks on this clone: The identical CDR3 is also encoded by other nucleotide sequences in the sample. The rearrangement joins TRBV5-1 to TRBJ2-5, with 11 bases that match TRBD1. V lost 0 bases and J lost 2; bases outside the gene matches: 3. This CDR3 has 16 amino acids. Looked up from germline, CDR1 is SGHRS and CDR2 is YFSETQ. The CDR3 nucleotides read TGCGCCAGCAGCTTGGTGGGGACAGGGGGACAAGAGACCCAGTACTTC. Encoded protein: CASSLVGTGGQETQYF.

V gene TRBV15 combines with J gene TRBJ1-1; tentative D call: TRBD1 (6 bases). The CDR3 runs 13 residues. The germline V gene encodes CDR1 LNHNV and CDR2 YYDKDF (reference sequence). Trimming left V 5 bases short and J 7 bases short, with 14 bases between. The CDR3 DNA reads TGTGCCACCAGCGCCCAGGGGAAGGTTGAAGCTTTCTTT. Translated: CATSAQGKVEAFF.

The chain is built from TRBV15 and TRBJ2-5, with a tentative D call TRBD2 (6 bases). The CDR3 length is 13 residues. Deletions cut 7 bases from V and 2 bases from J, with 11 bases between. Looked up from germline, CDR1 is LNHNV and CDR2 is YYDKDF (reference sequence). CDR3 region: CATMRGRQETQYF. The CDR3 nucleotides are TGTGCCACCATGCGGGGAAGGCAAGAGACCCAGTACTTC. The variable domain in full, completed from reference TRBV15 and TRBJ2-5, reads DAMVIQNPRYQVTQFGKPVTLSCSQTLNHNVMYWYQQKSSQAPKLLFHYYDKDFNNEADTPDNFQSRRPNTSFCFLDIRSPGLGDTAMYLCATMRGRQETQYFGPGTRLLVL.

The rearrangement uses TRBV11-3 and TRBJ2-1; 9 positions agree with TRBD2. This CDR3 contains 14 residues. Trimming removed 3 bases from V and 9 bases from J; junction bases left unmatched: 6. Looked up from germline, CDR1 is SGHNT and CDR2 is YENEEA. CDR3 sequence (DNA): TGTGCCAGCAGCTTGACCGGGACTAGCTTTGAGCAGTTCTTC. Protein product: CASSLTGTSFEQFF.

The CDR3 DNA is TGTGCCAGCAGGCAGGGACAGGGCCATGGCTACACCTTC. Translation: CASRQGQGHGYTF. The chain is built from TRBV5-6 and TRBJ1-2; 9 bases agree with TRBD1. Germline CDR1 reads SGHDT; CDR2 reads YYEEEE. The CDR3 covers 13 residues. V gave up 5 bases and J gave up 6 bases; unmatched junction bases: 5.

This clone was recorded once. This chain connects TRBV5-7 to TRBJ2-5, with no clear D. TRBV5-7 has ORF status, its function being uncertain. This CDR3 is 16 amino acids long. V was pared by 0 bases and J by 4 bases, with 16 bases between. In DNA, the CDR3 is TGTGCCAGCAGCTTGGTAGTTGGGCAGAACCCAGAGACCCAGTACTTC. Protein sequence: CASSLVVGQNPETQYF.

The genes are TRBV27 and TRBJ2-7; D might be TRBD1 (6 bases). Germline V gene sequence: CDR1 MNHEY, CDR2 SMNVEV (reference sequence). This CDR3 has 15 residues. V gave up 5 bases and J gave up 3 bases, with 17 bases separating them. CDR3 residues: CASSLQGPPLYEQYF. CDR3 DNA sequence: TGTGCCAGCAGTCTACAGGGTCCTCCCCTCTACGAGCAGTACTTC.

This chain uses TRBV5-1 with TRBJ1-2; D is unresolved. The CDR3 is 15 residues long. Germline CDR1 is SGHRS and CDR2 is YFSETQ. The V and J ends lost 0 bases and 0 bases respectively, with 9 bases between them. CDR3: CASSLVTASNYGYTF. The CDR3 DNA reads TGCGCCAGCAGCTTGGTAACAGCCTCTAACTATGGCTACACCTTC.

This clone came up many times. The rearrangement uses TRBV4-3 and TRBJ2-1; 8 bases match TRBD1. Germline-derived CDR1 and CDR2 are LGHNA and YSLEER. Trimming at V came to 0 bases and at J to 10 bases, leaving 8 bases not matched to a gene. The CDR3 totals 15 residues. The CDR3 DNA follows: TGCGCCAGCAGCCAAGATCCTCAGGGGGCTTGGGAGCAGTTCTTC. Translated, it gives CASSQDPQGAWEQFF.